The rows below give T cell receptor beta chains drawn from one sample of a study of vaccination effects on CD4 cells after COVID-19. These TCRs are of unknown antigen specificity. Clones were sequenced by immunoSEQ multiplex PCR, and TCRdb holds only the in-frame ones, with some missing. The sample includes over 35,000 clones, over 60% of them seen just once. Here the sequenced sample was CD4+ T cells from PBMCs cultured without peptide, taken after COVID-19 vaccination. Every receptor here comes from a human donor who had a prior SARS-CoV-2 infection. The CDR3 runs from the conserved cysteine through the conserved F or W. The D gene is left open where the match is weak. Some rows mark clone size as missing; the rest say once, few, many or name a class of expanded clone.

V gene	J gene	D gene	clone size	CDR3 protein	CDR3 DNA
TRBV6-1	TRBJ1-1	TRBD1	NA	CASSERVRGRMNTEAFF	TGTGCCAGCAGTGAACGGGTCAGGGGGCGCATGAACACTGAAGCTTTCTTT
TRBV6-5	TRBJ2-5	NA	NA	CASSSWGQQETQYF	TGTGCCAGCAGTTCCTGGGGACAACAAGAGACCCAGTACTTC
TRBV9	TRBJ2-1	NA	NA	CASSGVGDEQFF	TGTGCCAGCAGCGGGGTGGGGGATGAGCAGTTCTTC
TRBV12-5	TRBJ1-5	NA	NA	CASGHSGLQHF	TGTGCTAGTGGACACTCAGGGCTCCAGCATTTT
TRBV6-5	TRBJ2-6	NA	NA	CASSYTGYGANVLTF	TGTGCCAGCAGTTATACAGGGTACGGGGCCAACGTCCTGACTTTC
TRBV20-1	TRBJ1-5	NA	once	CSASLWPGYNQPQHF	TGCAGTGCTAGTCTCTGGCCAGGGTACAATCAGCCCCAGCATTTT
TRBV25-1	TRBJ1-6	TRBD1	NA	CASSATGSSSPLHF	TGTGCCAGCAGTGCGACAGGGTCGAGTTCACCCCTCCACTTT
TRBV2	TRBJ2-5	NA	NA	CASQGRGQETQYF	TGTGCCAGCCAGGGCAGGGGCCAAGAGACCCAGTACTTC
TRBV5-4	TRBJ2-2	NA	few	CASSLVETGELFF	TGTGCCAGCAGCTTGGTGGAAACCGGGGAGCTGTTTTTT
TRBV21-1	TRBJ1-2	NA	NA	CASSGTGRIYGYTF	TGTGCCAGCAGCGGTACCGGGAGAATCTATGGCTACACCTTC
TRBV12-3/TRBV12-4	TRBJ1-2	NA	NA	CASSFDGSGYTF	TGTGCCAGCAGTTTCGATGGGAGCGGCTACACCTTC
TRBV5-1	TRBJ2-3	TRBD2	once	CASSLAAGGGDTQYF	TGCGCCAGCAGCTTGGCCGCCGGGGGGGGAGATACGCAGTATTTT
TRBV6-5	TRBJ2-3	NA	NA	CATLDSGQDTQYF	TGTGCCACCCTGGACTCGGGGCAAGATACGCAGTATTTT
TRBV19	TRBJ2-7	NA	once	CASSPGTFSYEQYF	TGTGCCAGTAGTCCCGGGACTTTTTCCTACGAGCAGTACTTC
TRBV19	TRBJ1-1	TRBD1	NA	CASSRNRGNTEAFF	TGTGCCAGTAGTAGGAACAGGGGAAACACTGAAGCTTTCTTT
TRBV19	TRBJ2-7	NA	few	CASTSRRDPYEQYF	TGTGCCAGCACCTCGCGCAGGGACCCCTACGAGCAGTACTTC
TRBV7-3	TRBJ2-1	TRBD1	few	CASSLQGTSYNEQFF	TGTGCCAGCAGCCTACAGGGGACCTCCTACAATGAGCAGTTCTTC
TRBV7-9	TRBJ2-7	NA	NA	CASSLPRGSYEQYF	TGTGCCAGCAGCTTACCCCGGGGCTCCTACGAGCAGTACTTC
TRBV24-1	TRBJ2-3	NA	NA	CATSDTYRERTDTQYF	TGTGCCACCAGTGATACCTACAGGGAGCGCACAGATACGCAGTATTTT
TRBV5-1	TRBJ1-1	NA	NA	CASSRGARMNTEAFF	TGCGCCAGCAGCCGGGGTGCGCGGATGAACACTGAAGCTTTCTTT
TRBV4-3	TRBJ2-4	TRBD1	NA	CASSQDFAPGQGGKNIQYF	TGCGCCAGCAGCCAAGATTTTGCCCCGGGACAGGGCGGCAAAAACATTCAGTACTTC
TRBV7-2	TRBJ1-5	NA	NA	CASSLMESGPQHF	TGTGCCAGCAGCTTAATGGAATCAGGGCCCCAGCATTTT
TRBV28	TRBJ2-1	TRBD2	NA	CASSSQSGRGGNEQFF	TGTGCCAGCAGTTCCCAAAGCGGGAGGGGCGGCAATGAGCAGTTCTTC
TRBV30	TRBJ2-1	NA	NA	CAWSGALASKYNEQFF	TGTGCCTGGAGTGGGGCCCTAGCGTCCAAGTACAATGAGCAGTTCTTC
TRBV2	TRBJ2-3	NA	NA	CASNPGPATDTQYF	TGTGCCAGCAACCCGGGACCCGCCACAGATACGCAGTATTTT
TRBV6-5	TRBJ1-2	NA	once	CASSQASFDYGYTF	TGTGCCAGCAGCCAAGCGAGTTTTGACTATGGCTACACCTTC
TRBV29-1	TRBJ2-5	NA	NA	CSVGGVLRETQYF	TGCAGCGTTGGGGGAGTGCTAAGGGAGACCCAGTACTTC
TRBV7-2	TRBJ2-7	NA	few	CASSLNYEQYF	TGTGCCAGCAGCTTAAACTACGAGCAGTACTTC
TRBV9	TRBJ2-3	TRBD2	NA	CASSVSTSGGAAQYF	TGTGCCAGCAGCGTTTCGACTAGCGGGGGGGCGGCGCAGTATTTT
TRBV2	TRBJ1-6	TRBD1	NA	CATSGQPHSPLHF	TGTGCCACTTCGGGACAGCCTCATTCACCCCTCCACTTT
TRBV20-1	TRBJ2-3	TRBD2	NA	CSASYQREFADTQYF	TGCAGTGCTAGTTACCAGCGGGAGTTCGCAGATACGCAGTATTTT
TRBV15	TRBJ2-7	TRBD1	few	CATSRRTGNEQYF	TGTGCCACCAGCAGACGGACAGGGAACGAGCAGTACTTC
TRBV5-1	TRBJ2-2	TRBD1	NA	CASSPSGQGGNTGELFF	TGCGCCAGCAGCCCCTCAGGACAGGGGGGGAACACCGGGGAGCTGTTTTTT